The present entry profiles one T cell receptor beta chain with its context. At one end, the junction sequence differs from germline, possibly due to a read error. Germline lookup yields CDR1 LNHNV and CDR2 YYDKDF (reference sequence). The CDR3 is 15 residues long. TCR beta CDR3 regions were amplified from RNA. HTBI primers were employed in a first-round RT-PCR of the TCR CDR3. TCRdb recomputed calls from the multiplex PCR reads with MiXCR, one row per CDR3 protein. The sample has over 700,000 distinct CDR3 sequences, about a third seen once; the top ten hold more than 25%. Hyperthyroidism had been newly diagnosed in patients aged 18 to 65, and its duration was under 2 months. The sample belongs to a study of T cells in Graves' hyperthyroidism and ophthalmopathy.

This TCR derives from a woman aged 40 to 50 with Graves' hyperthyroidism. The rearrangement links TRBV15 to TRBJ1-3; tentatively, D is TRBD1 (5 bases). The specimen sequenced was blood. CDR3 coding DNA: TGTGCCACCAGCAGTAAGGGACTCTATGGCTACACCATAAATTTT. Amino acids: CATSSKGLYGYTINF.